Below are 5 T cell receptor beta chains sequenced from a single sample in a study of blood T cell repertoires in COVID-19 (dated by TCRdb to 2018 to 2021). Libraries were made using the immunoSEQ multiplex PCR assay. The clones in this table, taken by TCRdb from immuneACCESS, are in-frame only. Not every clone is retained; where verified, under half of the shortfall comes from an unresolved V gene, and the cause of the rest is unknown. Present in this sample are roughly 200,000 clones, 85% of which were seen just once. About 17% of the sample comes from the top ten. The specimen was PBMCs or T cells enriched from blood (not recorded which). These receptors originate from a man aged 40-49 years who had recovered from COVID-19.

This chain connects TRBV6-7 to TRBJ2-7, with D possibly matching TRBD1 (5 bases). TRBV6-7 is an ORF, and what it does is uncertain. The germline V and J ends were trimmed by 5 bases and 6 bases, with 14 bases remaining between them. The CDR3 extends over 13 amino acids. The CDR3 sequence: CASSPRTRGEQYF. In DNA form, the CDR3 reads TGTGCCAGCAGTCCTCGGACAAGAGGCGAGCAGTACTTC.

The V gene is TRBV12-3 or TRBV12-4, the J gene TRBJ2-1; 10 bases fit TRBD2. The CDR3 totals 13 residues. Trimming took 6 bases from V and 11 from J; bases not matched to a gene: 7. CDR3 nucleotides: TGTGCCAGCAGCCGAGGACTAGCGGAGAAGCAGTTCTTC. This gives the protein CASSRGLAEKQFF.

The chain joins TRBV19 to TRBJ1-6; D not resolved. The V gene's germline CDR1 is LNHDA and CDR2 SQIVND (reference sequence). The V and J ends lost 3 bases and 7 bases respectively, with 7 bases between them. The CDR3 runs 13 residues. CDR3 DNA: TGTGCCAGTAGTATGAACAGAAATTCACCCCTCCACTTT. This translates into CASSMNRNSPLHF. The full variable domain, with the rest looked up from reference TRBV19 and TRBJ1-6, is DGGITQSPKYLFRKEGQNVTLSCEQNLNHDAMYWYRQDPGQGLRLIYYSQIVNDFQKGDIAEGYSVSREKKESFPLTVTSAQKNPTAFYLCASSMNRNSPLHFGNGTRLTVT.

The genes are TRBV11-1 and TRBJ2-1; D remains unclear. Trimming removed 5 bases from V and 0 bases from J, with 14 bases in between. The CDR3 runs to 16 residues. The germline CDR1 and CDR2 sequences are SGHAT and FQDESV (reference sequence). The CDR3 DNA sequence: TGTGCCAGCAGCCCCACCACAGAAAGCTCCTACAATGAGCAGTTCTTC. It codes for CASSPTTESSYNEQFF. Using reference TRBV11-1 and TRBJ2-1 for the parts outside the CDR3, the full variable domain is EAEVAQSPRYKITEKSQAVAFWCDPISGHATLYWYRQILGQGPELLVQFQDESVVDDSQLPKDRFSAERLKGVDSTLKIQPAELGDSAMYLCASSPTTESSYNEQFFGPGTRLTVL.

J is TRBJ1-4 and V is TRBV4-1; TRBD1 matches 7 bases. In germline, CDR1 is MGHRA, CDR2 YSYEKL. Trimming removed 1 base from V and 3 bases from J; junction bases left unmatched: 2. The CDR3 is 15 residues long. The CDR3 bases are TGCGCCAGCAGCCAAGCGGGACAGTCTAATGAAAAACTGTTTTTT. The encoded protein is CASSQAGQSNEKLFF.